The clone carrying this T cell receptor (beta chain) was seen repeatedly, ten times or more. Its target is unknown. Each TCR transcript was tagged with a 10-nucleotide random UMI during 5'RACE. Via MiXCR, TCRdb re-called the 5' RACE reads, giving one row per CDR3 protein. The sample contains more than 30,000 distinct CDR3 sequences, roughly 13% of which appear only once. Time point noted: technical triplicate 2. The data originate from a study of neurological immune-mediated disorders. Findings and caveats of the study: Whereas HTLV-1-associated myelopathy showed the most TCR clonal expansion, multiple sclerosis showed the least, with levels below those of healthy controls.

The CDR3 length is 15 residues. CDR1 and CDR2 from the germline V gene are KGHDR and SFDVKD. The germline V and J ends were trimmed by 2 bases and 5 bases, with 12 bases remaining between them. The chain recombines TRBV24-1 with TRBJ2-1; no firm D call. The sequencing sample was made of CD4+ T cells from blood. The sequence derives from a female donor with HTLV-1-associated myelopathy (HAM/TSP). This CDR3 reads CATSDSRVDDNEQFF. The CDR3 coding sequence is TGTGCCACCAGTGATTCCCGCGTAGATGACAATGAGCAGTTCTTC.